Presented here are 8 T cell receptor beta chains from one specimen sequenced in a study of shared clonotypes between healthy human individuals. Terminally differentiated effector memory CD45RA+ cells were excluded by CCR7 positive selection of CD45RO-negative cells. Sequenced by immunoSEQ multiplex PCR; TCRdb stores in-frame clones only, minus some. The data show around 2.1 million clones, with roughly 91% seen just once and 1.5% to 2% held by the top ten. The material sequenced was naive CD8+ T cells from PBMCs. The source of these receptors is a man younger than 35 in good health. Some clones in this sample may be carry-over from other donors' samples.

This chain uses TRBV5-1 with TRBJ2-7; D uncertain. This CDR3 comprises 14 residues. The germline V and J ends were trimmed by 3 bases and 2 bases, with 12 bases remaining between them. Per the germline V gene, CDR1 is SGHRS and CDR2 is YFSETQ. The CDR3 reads CASSSSSVAYEQYF. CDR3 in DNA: TGCGCCAGCAGCTCCTCCTCTGTAGCCTACGAGCAGTACTTC.

CDR3: CASRPRESRSYAFF. The CDR3, as DNA: TGTGCCAGCAGGCCACGGGAGAGTCGTAGTTATGCTTTCTTT. The V call is TRBV27, the J call TRBJ1-1; D call uncertain. Trimming took 6 bases from V and 11 from J, leaving 22 bases between them. This CDR3 region has 14 residues. Germline V gene sequence: CDR1 MNHEY, CDR2 SMNVEV (reference sequence).

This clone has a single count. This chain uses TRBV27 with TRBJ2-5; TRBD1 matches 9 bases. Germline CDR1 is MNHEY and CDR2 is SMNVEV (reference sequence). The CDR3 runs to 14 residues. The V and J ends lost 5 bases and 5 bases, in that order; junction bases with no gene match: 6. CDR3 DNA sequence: TGTGCCAGCAGTCCAAGGACAGGGGATGAGACCCAGTACTTC. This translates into CASSPRTGDETQYF.

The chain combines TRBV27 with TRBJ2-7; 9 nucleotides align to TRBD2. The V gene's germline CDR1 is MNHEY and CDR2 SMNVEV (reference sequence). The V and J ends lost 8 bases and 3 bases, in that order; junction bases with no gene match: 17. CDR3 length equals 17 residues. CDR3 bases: TGTGCCAGCGTTGACTACGGATCGGGACTAGCCTTCTACGAGCAGTACTTC. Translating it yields CASVDYGSGLAFYEQYF.

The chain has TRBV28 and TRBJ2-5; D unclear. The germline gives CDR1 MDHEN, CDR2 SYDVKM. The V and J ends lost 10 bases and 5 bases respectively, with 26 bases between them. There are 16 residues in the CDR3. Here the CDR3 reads CATTPELLGLGETQYF. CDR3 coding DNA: TGTGCCACCACACCTGAACTGCTGGGGTTGGGGGAGACCCAGTACTTC.

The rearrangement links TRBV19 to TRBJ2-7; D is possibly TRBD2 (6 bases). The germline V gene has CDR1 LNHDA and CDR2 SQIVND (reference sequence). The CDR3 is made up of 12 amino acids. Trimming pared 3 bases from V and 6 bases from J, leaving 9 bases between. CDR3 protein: CASSMRRGEQYF. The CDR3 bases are TGTGCCAGTAGTATGCGGAGGGGCGAGCAGTACTTC.

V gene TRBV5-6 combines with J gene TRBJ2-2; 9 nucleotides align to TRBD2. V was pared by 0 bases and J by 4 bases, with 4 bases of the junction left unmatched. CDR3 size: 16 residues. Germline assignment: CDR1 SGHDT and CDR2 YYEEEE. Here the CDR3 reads CASSLALAGLTGELFF. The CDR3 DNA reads TGTGCCAGCAGCTTGGCGCTAGCGGGACTCACCGGGGAGCTGTTTTTT.

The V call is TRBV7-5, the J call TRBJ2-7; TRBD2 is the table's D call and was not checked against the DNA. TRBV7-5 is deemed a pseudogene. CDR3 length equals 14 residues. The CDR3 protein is CARRGGTPSYEQYF. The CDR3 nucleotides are TGTGCCAGAAGGGGCGGGACGCCTTCCTACGAGCAGTACTTC.